Listed below are T cell receptor beta chains from one sample, sequenced in a study of T cell repertoires in cytomegalovirus infection. TCRdb analysed the reads with MiXCR anew, one entry per CDR3 protein. This sample has 630,000 or so distinct CDR3 sequences, with about 24% found just once. The material sequenced was CD8+ T cells from PBMCs. Source of these receptors: a human donor in good health (CMV status not recorded). Some clones in this sample may be carry-over from other donors' samples. Each CDR3 is given with its conserved first and last residue. The order of the fields is CDR3 DNA, CDR3 protein, V gene, D gene, clone size, CDR3 length, J gene. The D gene is left open where the match is weak. Only some rows state a clone size, as once, few, many or a class for expanded clones.

TGTGCCAGCCAAATGCGGCTCCGCACAGATACGCAGTATTTT,CASQMRLRTDTQYF,TRBV28,-,-,14,TRBJ2-3
TGTGCCACCCCGGGGGGGTACACTGAAGCTTTCTTT,CATPGGYTEAFF,TRBV2,-,few,12,TRBJ1-1
TGTGCCAGCAGCCAAGCCGGTCCCTTCGATACGCAGTATTTT,CASSQAGPFDTQYF,TRBV14,-,few,14,TRBJ2-3
TGCAGCGGGGGAGGGACTTTTGACAATGAGCAGTTCTTC,CSGGGTFDNEQFF,TRBV29-1,TRBD2,-,13,TRBJ2-1
TGCGCCAGCAGCCAAGGGACGGGGGGCCGGACGCCCCAGCATTTT,CASSQGTGGRTPQHF,TRBV4-3,-,-,15,TRBJ1-5
TGTGCCAGCAGTTATCCCCCTAGCGGGCCTATGGATGAGCAGTTCTTC,CASSYPPSGPMDEQFF,TRBV6-2/TRBV6-3,TRBD2,many,16,TRBJ2-1
TGCGCCAGCAGCCAATCCCAGAAATACAGGGGGCTTTGGATGAACACTGAAGCTTTCTTT,CASSQSQKYRGLWMNTEAFF,TRBV4-3,TRBD1,-,20,TRBJ1-1
TGTGCCAGCAGTCCCAAAAGCGGGGGGGCCTACGAGCAGTACTTC,CASSPKSGGAYEQYF,TRBV27,TRBD2,-,15,TRBJ2-7
TGTGCCAGCAGCCCCGGGACAGCAAACATTCAGTACTTC,CASSPGTANIQYF,TRBV12-3/TRBV12-4,TRBD1,-,13,TRBJ2-4
TGTGCCAGCGCTGGGTCGGCTTCACCCCTCCACTTT,CASAGSASPLHF,TRBV6-5,-,many,12,TRBJ1-6
TGTGCCATCAGTGACCCGACAGGGTACAGGGGAGATACGCAGTATTTT,CAISDPTGYRGDTQYF,TRBV10-3,TRBD1,few,16,TRBJ2-3
TGTGCCAGCAGTATAAGTCCAGGGCCCGGCTACAATGAGCAGTTCTTC,CASSISPGPGYNEQFF,TRBV27,-,-,16,TRBJ2-1